These T cell receptor beta chains were read from a single sample in a study of vaccination and CD4 T cells after COVID-19. One entry per CDR3 protein results from TCRdb running MiXCR on the PCR reads. The data show tens of thousands of distinct CDR3 sequences, almost 50% seen once. The sequenced sample was CD4+ T cells from blood, obtained about 7 months after SARS-CoV-2 vaccination. The origin of the receptors is a human donor who had recovered from COVID-19. The CDR3 runs from the conserved cysteine through the conserved F or W. Fields, in order: clone size, D gene, J gene, V gene, CDR3 protein, CDR3 DNA. A D gene is named only where the DNA matches it firmly. Clone size is not always given. Where it is, it says once, few, many or a class for expanded clones.

abundance: NA
d_gene: TRBD1
j_gene: TRBJ1-1
v_gene: TRBV20-1
CDR3aa: CSARVQGANTEAFF
CDR3nt: TGCAGTGCTAGAGTCCAGGGGGCGAACACTGAAGCTTTCTTT

abundance: NA
d_gene: NA
j_gene: TRBJ1-5
v_gene: TRBV4-3
CDR3aa: CASSQDYRNSNQPQHF
CDR3nt: TGCGCCAGCAGCCAAGATTACAGAAATAGCAATCAGCCCCAGCATTTT

abundance: NA
d_gene: NA
j_gene: TRBJ2-3
v_gene: TRBV25-1
CDR3aa: CASSADGGGYGTDTQYF
CDR3nt: TGTGCCAGCAGTGCGGACGGAGGCGGATATGGCACAGATACGCAGTATTTT

abundance: once
d_gene: NA
j_gene: TRBJ1-2
v_gene: TRBV10-3
CDR3aa: CAISESGRSNYGYTF
CDR3nt: TGTGCCATCAGTGAGTCGGGGCGGTCAAACTATGGCTACACCTTC

abundance: few
d_gene: NA
j_gene: TRBJ2-3
v_gene: TRBV24-1
CDR3aa: CATSVGQQTQYF
CDR3nt: TGTGCCACCAGTGTAGGCCAGCAAACGCAGTATTTT

abundance: NA
d_gene: NA
j_gene: TRBJ1-2
v_gene: TRBV20-1
CDR3aa: CSAQTLRRENYGYTF
CDR3nt: TGCAGTGCTCAGACATTAAGACGGGAGAACTATGGCTACACCTTC

abundance: NA
d_gene: TRBD1
j_gene: TRBJ2-3
v_gene: TRBV20-1
CDR3aa: CSARRPTTGDSDTQYF
CDR3nt: TGCAGTGCAAGGCGCCCAACGACAGGGGACTCAGATACGCAGTATTTT

abundance: NA
d_gene: TRBD1
j_gene: TRBJ1-6
v_gene: TRBV7-2
CDR3aa: CASSLTRDSSPLHF
CDR3nt: TGTGCCAGCAGCTTAACCCGGGACAGCTCACCCCTCCACTTT

abundance: NA
d_gene: TRBD1
j_gene: TRBJ1-2
v_gene: TRBV2
CDR3aa: CASSEARTGDYGYTF
CDR3nt: TGTGCCAGCAGTGAAGCCCGGACAGGGGACTATGGCTACACCTTC

abundance: NA
d_gene: NA
j_gene: TRBJ1-2
v_gene: TRBV19
CDR3aa: CASKGLSGDSYGYTF
CDR3nt: TGTGCCAGTAAGGGGCTTTCGGGGGATAGCTATGGCTACACCTTC

abundance: NA
d_gene: TRBD1
j_gene: TRBJ2-7
v_gene: TRBV20-1
CDR3aa: CSAKRQGAGEQYF
CDR3nt: TGCAGTGCTAAAAGACAGGGGGCTGGTGAGCAGTACTTC

abundance: few
d_gene: NA
j_gene: TRBJ1-5
v_gene: TRBV20-1
CDR3aa: CSASSGINQPQHF
CDR3nt: TGCAGTGCGTCGTCAGGGATCAATCAGCCCCAGCATTTT

abundance: few
d_gene: TRBD2
j_gene: TRBJ2-5
v_gene: TRBV20-1
CDR3aa: CSATLMGSGSVGFQETQYF
CDR3nt: TGCAGTGCTACCCTCATGGGTAGCGGGAGTGTGGGCTTCCAAGAGACCCAGTACTTC

abundance: NA
d_gene: NA
j_gene: TRBJ2-1
v_gene: TRBV6-4
CDR3aa: CASSLTPNSYNEQFF
CDR3nt: TGTGCCAGCAGCCTGACACCAAACTCCTACAATGAGCAGTTCTTC

abundance: NA
d_gene: TRBD1
j_gene: TRBJ2-7
v_gene: TRBV28
CDR3aa: CASNDGQAFREQYF
CDR3nt: TGTGCCAGCAATGACGGACAGGCCTTTAGGGAGCAGTACTTC

abundance: NA
d_gene: NA
j_gene: TRBJ1-1
v_gene: TRBV7-9
CDR3aa: CASSQSFRNTEAFF
CDR3nt: TGTGCCAGCAGCCAATCTTTCCGGAACACTGAAGCTTTCTTT

abundance: few
d_gene: TRBD1
j_gene: TRBJ1-1
v_gene: TRBV7-9
CDR3aa: CASSLVGGRDTEAFF
CDR3nt: TGTGCCAGCAGCTTAGTAGGGGGCAGGGACACTGAAGCTTTCTTT

abundance: NA
d_gene: NA
j_gene: TRBJ1-6
v_gene: TRBV11-1
CDR3aa: CASSLTGLNSPLHF
CDR3nt: TGTGCCAGCAGCTTGACAGGACTGAATTCACCCCTCCACTTT

abundance: NA
d_gene: TRBD1
j_gene: TRBJ2-2
v_gene: TRBV19
CDR3aa: CASSTRQGETGELFF
CDR3nt: TGTGCCAGTAGTACCCGACAGGGAGAGACCGGGGAGCTGTTTTTT

abundance: NA
d_gene: TRBD1
j_gene: TRBJ1-2
v_gene: TRBV18
CDR3aa: CASSPEQGWGYTF
CDR3nt: TGTGCCAGCTCACCCGAACAGGGGTGGGGCTACACCTTC

abundance: NA
d_gene: TRBD1
j_gene: TRBJ1-1
v_gene: TRBV29-1
CDR3aa: CSHLVAGGNTEAFF
CDR3nt: TGCAGCCATTTAGTGGCAGGGGGGAACACTGAAGCTTTCTTT

abundance: few
d_gene: TRBD1
j_gene: TRBJ1-2
v_gene: TRBV7-2
CDR3aa: CASSLGQGSRDGYTF
CDR3nt: TGTGCCAGCAGCTTAGGACAGGGGAGCAGGGATGGCTACACCTTC

abundance: NA
d_gene: NA
j_gene: TRBJ2-1
v_gene: TRBV10-1
CDR3aa: CASSEGLLNEQFF
CDR3nt: TGCGCCAGCAGTGAAGGGCTACTCAATGAGCAGTTCTTC

abundance: NA
d_gene: NA
j_gene: TRBJ1-2
v_gene: TRBV10-3
CDR3aa: CAISEEAAGYTF
CDR3nt: TGTGCCATCAGTGAGGAGGCGGCGGGCTACACCTTC

abundance: NA
d_gene: TRBD1
j_gene: TRBJ2-7
v_gene: TRBV7-8
CDR3aa: CASSSGSTGGGYEQYF
CDR3nt: TGTGCCAGCAGCTCTGGATCGACAGGGGGAGGCTACGAGCAGTACTTC

abundance: NA
d_gene: NA
j_gene: TRBJ2-2
v_gene: TRBV15
CDR3aa: CATFHLGGANTGELFF
CDR3nt: TGTGCCACCTTTCATTTGGGTGGGGCGAACACCGGGGAGCTGTTTTTT

abundance: NA
d_gene: NA
j_gene: TRBJ2-1
v_gene: TRBV7-9
CDR3aa: CASSLVQELAHEQFF
CDR3nt: TGTGCCAGCAGCCTAGTACAGGAGTTGGCACATGAGCAGTTCTTC

abundance: NA
d_gene: NA
j_gene: TRBJ1-1
v_gene: TRBV28
CDR3aa: CASSLSGGDGTEAFF
CDR3nt: TGTGCCAGCAGTTTATCGGGGGGCGACGGCACTGAAGCTTTCTTT

abundance: medium-sized
d_gene: NA
j_gene: TRBJ2-2
v_gene: TRBV6-1
CDR3aa: CASTQDPLNTGELFF
CDR3nt: TGTGCCAGTACACAGGACCCCCTAAACACCGGGGAGCTGTTTTTT

abundance: NA
d_gene: NA
j_gene: TRBJ2-1
v_gene: TRBV29-1
CDR3aa: CSGSFSGVGYSEQFF
CDR3nt: TGCAGCGGCTCCTTTAGCGGTGTGGGGTACAGTGAGCAGTTCTTC

abundance: few
d_gene: TRBD1
j_gene: TRBJ2-3
v_gene: TRBV11-1
CDR3aa: CASSSSQGAVDTQYF
CDR3nt: TGTGCCAGCAGCTCCTCTCAGGGGGCGGTAGATACGCAGTATTTT

abundance: few
d_gene: TRBD2
j_gene: TRBJ2-1
v_gene: TRBV19
CDR3aa: CASSPTSGSGNEQFF
CDR3nt: TGTGCCAGTAGCCCTACTAGCGGGAGTGGCAATGAGCAGTTCTTC

abundance: NA
d_gene: NA
j_gene: TRBJ1-2
v_gene: TRBV21-1
CDR3aa: CASSGLIRGSYGYTF
CDR3nt: TGTGCCAGCAGCGGACTAATCAGGGGGAGCTATGGCTACACCTTC

abundance: NA
d_gene: TRBD2
j_gene: TRBJ2-1
v_gene: TRBV6-1
CDR3aa: CASSESAGGPYHNKQFF
CDR3nt: TGTGCCAGCAGTGAATCGGCGGGAGGCCCGTATCACAATAAGCAGTTCTTC

abundance: NA
d_gene: NA
j_gene: TRBJ2-7
v_gene: TRBV19
CDR3aa: CASSIGWRDRGGEQYF
CDR3nt: TGTGCCAGTAGTATAGGGTGGCGGGACCGGGGAGGCGAGCAGTACTTC

abundance: few
d_gene: TRBD2
j_gene: TRBJ2-1
v_gene: TRBV7-2
CDR3aa: CASSSGLAPYNEQFF
CDR3nt: TGTGCCAGCAGCTCGGGACTAGCACCCTACAATGAGCAGTTCTTC

abundance: once
d_gene: NA
j_gene: TRBJ2-3
v_gene: TRBV6-1
CDR3aa: CASSEGVAQGTDTQYF
CDR3nt: TGTGCCAGCAGTGAAGGGGTAGCCCAGGGGACAGATACGCAGTATTTT

abundance: NA
d_gene: TRBD2
j_gene: TRBJ2-3
v_gene: TRBV20-1
CDR3aa: CSAINRLAGPTDTQYF
CDR3nt: TGCAGTGCTATTAATCGACTAGCGGGACCCACAGATACGCAGTATTTT

abundance: NA
d_gene: TRBD1
j_gene: TRBJ1-1
v_gene: TRBV19
CDR3aa: CASSPSRDRNTEAFF
CDR3nt: TGTGCCAGTAGTCCGAGCCGGGACAGGAACACTGAAGCTTTCTTT

abundance: few
d_gene: NA
j_gene: TRBJ2-1
v_gene: TRBV20-1
CDR3aa: CSARVSRLLGEQFF
CDR3nt: TGCAGTGCTAGAGTAAGTCGGTTATTGGGTGAGCAGTTCTTC

abundance: few
d_gene: NA
j_gene: TRBJ2-7
v_gene: TRBV20-1
CDR3aa: CSAKQGYEQYF
CDR3nt: TGCAGTGCGAAACAGGGCTACGAGCAGTACTTC

abundance: NA
d_gene: TRBD2
j_gene: TRBJ2-7
v_gene: TRBV7-9
CDR3aa: CASSFSTSGSMRIVYEQYF
CDR3nt: TGTGCCAGCAGCTTCTCGACTAGCGGGAGTATGCGTATCGTCTACGAGCAGTACTTC

abundance: NA
d_gene: NA
j_gene: TRBJ2-2
v_gene: TRBV19
CDR3aa: CASSISGELFF
CDR3nt: TGTGCCAGTAGTATATCCGGGGAGCTGTTTTTT

abundance: NA
d_gene: NA
j_gene: TRBJ2-7
v_gene: TRBV28
CDR3aa: CASSLYCHEQYF
CDR3nt: TGTGCCAGCAGTTTATATTGCCACGAGCAGTACTTC

abundance: few
d_gene: TRBD2
j_gene: TRBJ2-7
v_gene: TRBV27
CDR3aa: CASSLGGGLAGHYEQYF
CDR3nt: TGTGCCAGCAGTTTAGGGGGCGGACTAGCGGGGCACTACGAGCAGTACTTC

abundance: NA
d_gene: TRBD1
j_gene: TRBJ2-1
v_gene: TRBV6-1
CDR3aa: CATVRDSSYNEQFF
CDR3nt: TGTGCCACCGTCCGGGACAGCTCCTACAATGAGCAGTTCTTC

abundance: few
d_gene: TRBD1
j_gene: TRBJ2-3
v_gene: TRBV7-9
CDR3aa: CASSPRQGESTDTQYF
CDR3nt: TGTGCCAGCAGCCCACGACAGGGGGAGAGCACAGATACGCAGTATTTT

abundance: NA
d_gene: TRBD1
j_gene: TRBJ2-3
v_gene: TRBV6-1
CDR3aa: CASSPGQGAYTQYF
CDR3nt: TGTGCCAGCAGTCCGGGACAGGGGGCGTATACGCAGTATTTT